This TCR beta chain was recovered during a study of persistence of HIV-infected CD4 T cells. The immunoSEQ assay was version 4, run in survey mode. Generated by immunoSEQ multiplex PCR, the TCRdb table keeps only in-frame clones and is missing some. Of over 40,000 clones in the sample, 78% were seen once. This clone came up once. Its antigen is currently unknown. Overlapping HIV-1 Gag 15-mer peptides at roughly 1 ug per peptide per mL were used. CD40L/CD69 double-negative CD45RO-high memory CD4+ T cells were collected. With 6 bases clipped from V and 5 bases from J, the junction kept 9 bases outside the gene matches. The CDR3 has 15 amino acids. Germline CDR1 is MNHNY and CDR2 is SVGAGI (reference sequence).

The chain employs TRBV6-6 and TRBJ1-2; the match to TRBD1 covers 10 bases. The TCR sequence derives from an adult man with HIV who was CMV-seropositive. Sample: CD4+ T cells sorted from PBMCs after approximately 19-hour stimulation, taken from a patient who received antiretroviral therapy. CDR3 protein: CASRGTGDALYGYTF. In DNA form, the CDR3 reads TGTGCCAGCAGAGGGACAGGGGATGCCTTATATGGCTACACCTTC.